One T cell receptor (beta chain) is described in this entry. Sequencing targeted TCR beta in blood CD8+ and CD4+ T cells. Purification of the CD8+ and CD4+ T cells relied on negative isolation, and TEMRA cells underwent FACS enrichment. The RNA, roughly 0.5 to 1 ug, was put through reverse transcription using random hexamers. Multiplex immunoSEQ PCR targeted 54 Vbeta and 13 Jbeta TCR beta segments. MiXCR was run by TCRdb on the immunoSEQ multiplex PCR reads, yielding one entry per CDR3 protein. The sample holds 150,000 or so distinct CDR3 sequences, around 94% seen once. This entry is derived from a study of CD8 T cells in Susac syndrome. V lost 6 bases and J 6 bases, leaving 21 bases between the germline ends. This CDR3 spans 15 amino acids.

The receptor's source is a human donor in good health. Sequenced material: CD4+ T cells from PBMCs. This chain connects TRBV12-3 or TRBV12-4 to TRBJ2-7; maybe TRBD2 (7 bases). CDR3 bases: TGTGCCAGCAGGCATTCTGGGGGGGGGCGATTCGAGCAGTACTTC. Its protein product is CASRHSGGGRFEQYF.